The 4 T cell receptor beta chains in this list originate from one sample, sequenced in a study of CD8+CD57+ T cells in acquired aplastic anemia. For CDR3 and TCR beta VDJ profiling, genomic DNA was the template used. Each CDR3 protein gets one entry after TCRdb re-called the reads with MiXCR. This table has 180,000 or so distinct CDR3 sequences, roughly 50% appearing once. For sequencing, patients were chosen who had shown expansion of CD8+CD57+ cells by flow cytometry. Sequencing was done on a sample of sorted CD4+, CD8+, or CD8+CD57+ T cells (not recorded which) from PBMCs. These receptor sequences come from a human donor with aplastic anemia.

This chain uses TRBV27 with TRBJ2-2; TRBD2 is a possible D gene (5 bases). With 4 bases removed from V and 5 bases from J, the gap between germline ends came to 17 bases. Germline CDR1 is MNHEY and CDR2 is SMNVEV (reference sequence). This CDR3 has 16 amino acids. DNA for the CDR3: TGTGCCAGCAGTTGGGCGGGCGTACAAGGAACCGGGGAGCTGTTTTTT. Encoded protein: CASSWAGVQGTGELFF.

This clonotype was detected many times. V gene TRBV7-9 combines with J gene TRBJ1-5; the D is unclear. This CDR3 has 15 residues. V was cut by 1 base and J by 0 bases, with 7 bases left in between. CDR1 and CDR2 (germline): SEHNR, FQNEAQ (reference sequence). CDR3 sequence: CASSLGIHSNQPQHF. The CDR3 bases are TGTGCCAGCAGCTTAGGGATCCATAGCAATCAGCCCCAGCATTTT.

Concerning this clonotype: A much larger clone sits a single nucleotide away, making a read error possible. The chain joins TRBV5-1 to TRBJ2-2; TRBD1 aligns across 7 bases. The CDR3 has 15 amino acids. Unmatched junction bases numbered 1, after V lost 1 base and J lost 1 base. Germline assignment: CDR1 SGHRS and CDR2 YFSETQ. The CDR3 sequence: CASSLHRGNTGELFF. The CDR3 coding sequence is TGCGCCAGCAGCTTGCACAGGGGGAACACCGGGGAGCTGTTTTTT.

The chain recombines TRBV10-3 with TRBJ2-7; D perhaps matches TRBD2 (6 bases). CDR3 size: 12 residues. Germline V CDR1 and CDR2: ENHRY, SYGVKD. The germline V and J ends were trimmed by 0 bases and 7 bases, with 7 bases remaining between them. CDR3 sequence: CAISESGREQYF. The CDR3 region has the DNA TGTGCCATCAGTGAGTCAGGGAGGGAGCAGTACTTC.